This T cell receptor (beta chain) was found in a study of cytomegalovirus exposure and HLA in healthy donors. Study at large: A data release that came early held 80 million to 95 million unique TCRs from HLA-typed donors.

Primers included in the PCR were 60 Vbeta and 13 Jbeta primers. Profiling relied on immunoSEQ multiplex PCR, and the TCRdb table lists in-frame clones only, not all of them. In all, the sample yields just over 200,000 clones. The donors, nominally healthy at sampling, likely had unrecorded immune exposures. For this clone: An end of the junction differs from the germline gene, which may be a read error.

The CDR3 length is 15 residues. Per germline, CDR1 SGHNT and CDR2 YYREEE (reference sequence). The sequenced sample consisted of PBMCs. This chain connects TRBV5-4 to TRBJ2-6, with D possibly TRBD2 on 6 matching bases. The sequence was collected from a girl aged 2 to 9 in good health and CMV-seropositive. The CDR3 is CASNLRDSGANVLTF. The CDR3 DNA reads as TGTGCCAGCAACTTGCGGGACTCTGGGGCCAACGTCCTGACTTTC.